One sample yielded the 4 T cell receptor beta chains listed below, sequenced in a study of blood T cell repertoires in COVID-19. Profiling relied on immunoSEQ multiplex PCR, and the TCRdb table lists in-frame clones only, not all of them. The sample yields some 300,000 clones, less than 90% seen once. The sequenced sample consisted of peripheral blood. The receptors derive from a woman in her 70s with COVID-19, enrolled during active disease.

The rearrangement joins TRBV5-1 to TRBJ2-1; no definite D call. V was trimmed by 0 bases and J by 5 bases, leaving 9 bases between them. CDR1 and CDR2 (germline): SGHRS, YFSETQ. CDR3 size: 14 residues. The CDR3 region is CASSLVPGHNEQFF. CDR3 nucleotides: TGCGCCAGCAGCTTGGTTCCAGGCCACAATGAGCAGTTCTTC.

This chain links TRBV7-8 with TRBJ2-1; D remains unclear. V lost 3 bases and J lost 0, with 9 bases in between. This CDR3 has 15 residues. Germline lookup yields CDR1 SGHVS and CDR2 FQNEAQ. This CDR3 is CASSFRQSSYNEQFF. The CDR3 nucleotides read TGTGCCAGCAGCTTTAGACAAAGCTCCTACAATGAGCAGTTCTTC.

This chain links TRBV7-2 with TRBJ2-3, with D possibly TRBD1 on 6 matching bases. From germline, CDR1 is SGHTA and CDR2 FQGNSA. V was cut by 5 bases and J by 6 bases, with 9 bases left in between. This CDR3 has 12 residues. CDR3 in DNA: TGTGCCAGCAGCAACAGGGAGGATACGCAGTATTTT. Its protein product is CASSNREDTQYF.

The chain is built from TRBV9 and TRBJ2-1, with 7 bases matching TRBD2. This CDR3 spans 15 amino acids. With V trimmed by 4 bases and J by 1 base, 5 bases remained unmatched. Germline CDR1 SGDLS, CDR2 YYNGEE. CDR3 sequence: CASSTGGMSYNEQFF. The CDR3 bases are TGTGCCAGCAGCACCGGGGGGATGTCCTACAATGAGCAGTTCTTC.